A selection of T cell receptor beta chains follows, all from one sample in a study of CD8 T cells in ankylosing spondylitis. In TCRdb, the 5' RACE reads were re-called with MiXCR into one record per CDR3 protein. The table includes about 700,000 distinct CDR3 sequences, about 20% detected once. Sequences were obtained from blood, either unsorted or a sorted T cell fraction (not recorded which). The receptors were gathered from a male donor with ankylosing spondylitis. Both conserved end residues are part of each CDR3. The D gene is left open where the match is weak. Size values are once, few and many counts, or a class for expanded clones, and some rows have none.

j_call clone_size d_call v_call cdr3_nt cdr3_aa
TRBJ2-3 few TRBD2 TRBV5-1 TGCGCCAGCGGGAGCGGGAGGGCCCCCCCAGATACGCAGTATTTT CASGSGRAPPDTQYF
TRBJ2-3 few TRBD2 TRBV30 TGTGCCTGGAAACCTCCCCCGGGACTAGCGGGGAGAGATACGCAGTATTTT CAWKPPPGLAGRDTQYF
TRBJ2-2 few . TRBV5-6 TGTGCCAGCAGCCTGGCCGACCGGGAGCTGTTTTTT CASSLADRELFF
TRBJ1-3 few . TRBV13 TGTGCCAGCAGCTCACAACCTCGAAACACCATATATTTT CASSSQPRNTIYF
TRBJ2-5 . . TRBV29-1 TGCAGCGCCCAAACGGCCCAAGAGACCCAGTACTTC CSAQTAQETQYF
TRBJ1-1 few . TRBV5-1 TGCGCCAGCCGACAAACAGCTAACACTGAAGCTTTCTTT CASRQTANTEAFF
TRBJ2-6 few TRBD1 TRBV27 TGTGCCAGCTCCCGGGACAGGCGGCCTATGGGGGCCAACGTCCTGACTTTC CASSRDRRPMGANVLTF
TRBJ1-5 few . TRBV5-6 TGTGCCAGCAGGATTACAGGGACCAATCAGCCCCAGCATTTT CASRITGTNQPQHF
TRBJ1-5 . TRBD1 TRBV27 TGTGCCAGCAGACCCGGGGGGCAGGGGGGCAATCAGCCCCAGCATTTT CASRPGGQGGNQPQHF
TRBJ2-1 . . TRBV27 TGTGCCAGCAGTTCCCTCGGGGGCGCCTGGAGTGAGCAGTTCTTC CASSSLGGAWSEQFF
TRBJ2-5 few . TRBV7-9 TGTGCCAGCAGCCCCCAACGGCGTGGGGTTTTGACCCAGTACTTC CASSPQRRGVLTQYF
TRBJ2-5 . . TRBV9 TGTGCCAGCAGCGTAGAGAGTGGGGTCTTAGGGGAGACCCAGTACTTC CASSVESGVLGETQYF
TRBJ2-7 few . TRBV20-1 TGCAGTGCTAGAGATAAGGAGGCTCACACTCGAAACTACGAGCAGTACTTC CSARDKEAHTRNYEQYF
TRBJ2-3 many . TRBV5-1 TGCGCCAGCAGCTTTTTGACTAGCACAGATACGCAGTATTTT CASSFLTSTDTQYF
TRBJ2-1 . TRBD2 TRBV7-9 TGTGCCAGCAGCTTCCTAGCGGGGATAGCGGGTGAGCAGTTCTTC CASSFLAGIAGEQFF
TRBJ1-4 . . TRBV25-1 TGTGCCAGCATCACATGGGGGGTTTCGGGGAAACTGTTTTTT CASITWGVSGKLFF
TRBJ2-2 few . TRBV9 TGTGCCAGCAGTCGACACCCCGGGACCGGGGAGCTGTTTTTT CASSRHPGTGELFF
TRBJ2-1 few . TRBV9 TGTGCCAGCAGCGCCCTTGGTGCAGGCAATGAGCAGTTCTTC CASSALGAGNEQFF
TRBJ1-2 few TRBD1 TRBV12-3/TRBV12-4 TGTGCCAGCAGCTTAGGAATAGGAGGGGGCGCTGATGGCTACACCTTC CASSLGIGGGADGYTF
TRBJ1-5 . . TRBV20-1 TGCAGTGCTAAACGCAGGCAAGCCGGGACAACTCCCCAGCCCCAGCATTTT CSAKRRQAGTTPQPQHF
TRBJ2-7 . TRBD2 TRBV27 TGTGCCAGCAGTCAACGGGGGGTAGCGGGAGGGTACGAGCAGTACTTC CASSQRGVAGGYEQYF
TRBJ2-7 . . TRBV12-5 TGTGCTAGTGGTTTAGGGGCTCCTGCCTACGAGCAGTACTTC CASGLGAPAYEQYF
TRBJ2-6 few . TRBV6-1 TGTGCCAGCAAGGGTAATTTTGGGGCCAACGTCCTGACTTTC CASKGNFGANVLTF
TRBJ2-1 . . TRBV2 TGTGCCAGCCTACCCGAGGTAAACCATGAGCAGTTCTTC CASLPEVNHEQFF
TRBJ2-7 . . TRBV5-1 TGCGCCAGCACCCTCGAGGGAACCTACGAGCAGTACTTC CASTLEGTYEQYF
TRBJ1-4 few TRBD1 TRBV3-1 TGTGCCAGCAGCCAGACAGGGCCAACTAATGAAAAACTGTTTTTT CASSQTGPTNEKLFF
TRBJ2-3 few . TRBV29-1 TGCAGCGTGGGACCCAGGGGAGGCACAGATACGCAGTATTTT CSVGPRGGTDTQYF
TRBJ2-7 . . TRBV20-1 TGCAGTGCTAGCCGGGACGGCTCCTACGAGCAGTACTTC CSASRDGSYEQYF
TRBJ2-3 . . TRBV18 TGTGCCAGCTCACCCACAGAAGCAGATACGCAGTATTTT CASSPTEADTQYF
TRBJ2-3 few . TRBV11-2 TGTGCCAGCAGCGGGGATCGCACAGATACGCAGTATTTT CASSGDRTDTQYF
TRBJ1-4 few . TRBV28 TGTGCCAGCAGGTACAGGGATGAAAAACTGTTTTTT CASRYRDEKLFF
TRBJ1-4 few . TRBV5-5 TGTGCCAGCTCTCCTGGGGGCCAATCGGCTGAAAAACTGTTTTTT CASSPGGQSAEKLFF
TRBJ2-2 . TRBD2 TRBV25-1 TGTGCCAGCAGTGAATCCACTAGCGGTAATAACACCGGGGAGCTGTTTTTT CASSESTSGNNTGELFF
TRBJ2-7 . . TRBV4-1 TGCGCCAGCAGCCAGAACGAGGGTGGCTACGAGCAGTACTTC CASSQNEGGYEQYF
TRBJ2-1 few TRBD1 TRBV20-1 TGCAGTGCGGACAGGAACGAATGGGAGCAGTTCTTC CSADRNEWEQFF
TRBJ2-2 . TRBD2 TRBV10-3 TGTGCCATCAGGGGTAGCGGGGCTTTTCCCGGGAAGCTGTTTTTT CAIRGSGAFPGKLFF
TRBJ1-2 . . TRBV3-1 TGTGCCAGCAGCCACGGACCTGCCACTGGCTACACCTTC CASSHGPATGYTF
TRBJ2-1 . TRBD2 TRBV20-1 TGCAGTGCTAGAGTGGGAGGGGCTAAGGAATTAGGTGAGCAGTTCTTC CSARVGGAKELGEQFF
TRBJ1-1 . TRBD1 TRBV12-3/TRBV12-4 TGTGCCAGCAGTTTATCTTTGGACAGGACCAACACTGAAGCTTTCTTT CASSLSLDRTNTEAFF
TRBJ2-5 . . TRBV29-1 TGCAGCGTTGAACAGGATGGGGGCTCGAGGGGAGAGACCCAGTACTTC CSVEQDGGSRGETQYF
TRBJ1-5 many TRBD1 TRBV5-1 TGTGCCAGCAGCGCCGGACAGGGGGATCAGCCCCAGCATTTT CASSAGQGDQPQHF
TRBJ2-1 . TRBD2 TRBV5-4 TGTGCCAGCAGCCGGTCGGGACTAGCGATGAATGAGCAGTTCTTC CASSRSGLAMNEQFF
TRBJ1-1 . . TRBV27 TGTGCCAGCAGTTTCGGGCCCCTGAAGGTTTTTAGCACTGAAGCTTTCTTT CASSFGPLKVFSTEAFF
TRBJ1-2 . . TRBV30 TGTGCCGGTGGAAGGGACGGACTCTATGGCTACACCTTC CAGGRDGLYGYTF
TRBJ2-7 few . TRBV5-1 TGCGCCAGCAGCTTGGGGCCAGCACTATACGAGCAGTACTTC CASSLGPALYEQYF